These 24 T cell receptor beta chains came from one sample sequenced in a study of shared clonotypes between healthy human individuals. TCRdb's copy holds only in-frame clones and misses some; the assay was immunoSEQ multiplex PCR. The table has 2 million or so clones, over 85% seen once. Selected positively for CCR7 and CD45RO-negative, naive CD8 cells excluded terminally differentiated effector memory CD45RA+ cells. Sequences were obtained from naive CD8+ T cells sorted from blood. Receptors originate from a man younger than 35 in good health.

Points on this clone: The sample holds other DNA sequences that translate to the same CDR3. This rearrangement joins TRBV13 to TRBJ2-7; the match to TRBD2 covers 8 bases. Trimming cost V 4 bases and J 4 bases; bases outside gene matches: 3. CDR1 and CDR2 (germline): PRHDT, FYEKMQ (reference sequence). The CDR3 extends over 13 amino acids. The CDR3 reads CASSSGRVYEQYF. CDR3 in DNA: TGTGCCAGCAGCTCCGGGAGGGTTTACGAGCAGTACTTC.

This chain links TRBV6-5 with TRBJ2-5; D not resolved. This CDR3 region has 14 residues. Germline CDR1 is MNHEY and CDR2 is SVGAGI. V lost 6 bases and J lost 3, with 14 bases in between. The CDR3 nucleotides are TGTGCCAGCAGCCCCCGGGCCGGCAAAGAGACCCAGTACTTC. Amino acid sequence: CASSPRAGKETQYF.

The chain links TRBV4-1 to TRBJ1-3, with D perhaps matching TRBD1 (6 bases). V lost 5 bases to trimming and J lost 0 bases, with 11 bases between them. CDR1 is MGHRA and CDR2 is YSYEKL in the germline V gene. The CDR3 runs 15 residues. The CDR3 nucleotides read TGCGCCAGCAGCGAGGACAGAAGCTCTGGAAACACCATATATTTT. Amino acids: CASSEDRSSGNTIYF.

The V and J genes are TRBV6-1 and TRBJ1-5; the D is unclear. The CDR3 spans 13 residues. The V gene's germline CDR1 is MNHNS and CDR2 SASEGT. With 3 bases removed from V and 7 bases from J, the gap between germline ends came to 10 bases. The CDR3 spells CASSEAVWQPQHF. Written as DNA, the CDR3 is TGTGCCAGCAGTGAGGCGGTCTGGCAGCCCCAGCATTTT.

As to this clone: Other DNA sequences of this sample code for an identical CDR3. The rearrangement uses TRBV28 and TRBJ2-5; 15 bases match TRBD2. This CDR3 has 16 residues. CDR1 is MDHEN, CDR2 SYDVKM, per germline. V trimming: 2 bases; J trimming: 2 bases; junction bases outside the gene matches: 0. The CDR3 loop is CASSLGLAGGQETQYF. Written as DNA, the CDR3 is TGTGCCAGCAGTTTAGGACTAGCGGGGGGGCAAGAGACCCAGTACTTC.

CDR3 amino acids: CASSQEGAPSTDTQYF. In nucleotides, the CDR3 is TGCGCCAGCAGCCAGGAGGGGGCTCCTAGCACAGATACGCAGTATTTT. This chain links TRBV4-1 with TRBJ2-3; tentatively, D is TRBD1 (7 bases). Germline-derived CDR1 and CDR2 are MGHRA and YSYEKL. The V end was cut by 3 bases, the J end by 0 bases, with 13 bases between. The CDR3 runs 16 residues.

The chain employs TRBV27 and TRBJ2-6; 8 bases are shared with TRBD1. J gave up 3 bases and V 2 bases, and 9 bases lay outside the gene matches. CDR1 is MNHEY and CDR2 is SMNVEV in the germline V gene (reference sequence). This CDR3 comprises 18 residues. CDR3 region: CASSLIGQGAFGANVLTF. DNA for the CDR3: TGTGCCAGCAGTTTAATTGGGCAGGGGGCCTTTGGGGCCAACGTCCTGACTTTC.

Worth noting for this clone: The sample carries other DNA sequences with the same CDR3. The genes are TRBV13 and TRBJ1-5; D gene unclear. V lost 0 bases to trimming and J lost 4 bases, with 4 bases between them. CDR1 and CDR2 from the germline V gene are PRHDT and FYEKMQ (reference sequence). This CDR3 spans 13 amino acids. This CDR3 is CASSLGSNQPQHF. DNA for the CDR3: TGTGCCAGCAGCTTAGGGAGTAATCAGCCCCAGCATTTT.

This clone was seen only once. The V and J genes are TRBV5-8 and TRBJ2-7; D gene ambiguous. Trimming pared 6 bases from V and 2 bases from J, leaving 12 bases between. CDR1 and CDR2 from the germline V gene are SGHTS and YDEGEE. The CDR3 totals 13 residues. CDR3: CASTMTVPYEQYF. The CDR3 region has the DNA TGTGCCAGCACCATGACGGTACCCTACGAGCAGTACTTC.

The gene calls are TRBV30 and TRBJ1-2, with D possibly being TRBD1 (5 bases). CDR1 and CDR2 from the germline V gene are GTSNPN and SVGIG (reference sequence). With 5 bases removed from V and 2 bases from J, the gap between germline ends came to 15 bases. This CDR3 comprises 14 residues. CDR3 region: CAWGTGNNNYGYTF. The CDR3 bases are TGTGCCTGGGGAACAGGAAATAACAACTATGGCTACACCTTC.

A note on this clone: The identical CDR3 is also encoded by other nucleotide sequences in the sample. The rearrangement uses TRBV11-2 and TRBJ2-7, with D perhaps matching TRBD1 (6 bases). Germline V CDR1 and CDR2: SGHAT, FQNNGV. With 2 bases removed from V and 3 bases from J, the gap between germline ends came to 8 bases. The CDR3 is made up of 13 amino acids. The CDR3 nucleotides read TGTGCCAGCAGCTTATCAGGGGTCTACGAGCAGTACTTC. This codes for CASSLSGVYEQYF.

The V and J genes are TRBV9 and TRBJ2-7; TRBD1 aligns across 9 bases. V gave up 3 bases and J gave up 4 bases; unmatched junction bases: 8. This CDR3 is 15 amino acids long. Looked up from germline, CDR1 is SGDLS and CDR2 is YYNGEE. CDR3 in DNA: TGTGCCAGCAGCGCCGGGACAGGGACAATATACGAGCAGTACTTC. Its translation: CASSAGTGTIYEQYF. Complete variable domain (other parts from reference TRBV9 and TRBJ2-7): DSGVTQTPKHLITATGQRVTLRCSPRSGDLSVYWYQQSLDQGLQFLIQYYNGEERAKGNILERFSAQQFPDLHSELNLSSLELGDSALYFCASSAGTGTIYEQYFGPGTRLTVT.

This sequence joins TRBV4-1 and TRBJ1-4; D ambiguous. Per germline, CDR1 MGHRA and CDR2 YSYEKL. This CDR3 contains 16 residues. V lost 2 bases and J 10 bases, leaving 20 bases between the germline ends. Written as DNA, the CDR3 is TGCGCCAGCAGCCAACCCATGGACGGGTTCTCCGGAAAACTGTTTTTT. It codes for CASSQPMDGFSGKLFF.

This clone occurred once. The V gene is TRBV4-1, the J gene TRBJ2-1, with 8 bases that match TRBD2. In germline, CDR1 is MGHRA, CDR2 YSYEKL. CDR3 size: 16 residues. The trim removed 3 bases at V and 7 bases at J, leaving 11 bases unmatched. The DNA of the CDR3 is TGCGCCAGCAGCCAGACTAGCGCGCCTCCTAGGAATGAGCAGTTCTTC. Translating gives CASSQTSAPPRNEQFF.

In DNA form, the CDR3 reads TGTGCCAGTATGACGGACTCTGAGGTGTACAATGAGCAGTTCTTC. Translating gives CASMTDSEVYNEQFF. This chain uses TRBV6-1 with TRBJ2-1; possible D gene TRBD2, 5 bases. From germline, CDR1 is MNHNS and CDR2 SASEGT. Trimming shortened V by 9 bases and J by 4 bases, and 19 bases separated the two germline ends. The CDR3 has 15 amino acids.

The CDR3, as DNA: TGTGCCAGCAGCCAGGGACATCCAAATACGCAGTATTTT. Amino acid sequence: CASSQGHPNTQYF. The chain joins TRBV5-6 to TRBJ2-3; D is perhaps TRBD1 (6 bases). Trimming stripped 4 bases from V and 7 bases from J, with 13 bases between. There are 13 residues in the CDR3. Germline V gene lookup returns CDR1 SGHDT and CDR2 YYEEEE.

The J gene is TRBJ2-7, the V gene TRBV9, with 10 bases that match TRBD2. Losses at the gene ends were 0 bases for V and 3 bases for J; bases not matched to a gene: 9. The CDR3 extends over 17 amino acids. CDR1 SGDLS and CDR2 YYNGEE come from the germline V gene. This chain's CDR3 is CASSVGAGGTGDYEQYF. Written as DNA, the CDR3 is TGTGCCAGCAGCGTAGGAGCGGGAGGGACAGGAGACTACGAGCAGTACTTC.

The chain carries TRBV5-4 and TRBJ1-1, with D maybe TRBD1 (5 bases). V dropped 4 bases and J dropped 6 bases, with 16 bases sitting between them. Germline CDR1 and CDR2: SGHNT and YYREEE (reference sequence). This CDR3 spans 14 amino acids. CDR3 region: CASSPGRDVAEAFF. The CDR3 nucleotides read TGTGCCAGCAGCCCGGGACGGGACGTGGCTGAAGCTTTCTTT.

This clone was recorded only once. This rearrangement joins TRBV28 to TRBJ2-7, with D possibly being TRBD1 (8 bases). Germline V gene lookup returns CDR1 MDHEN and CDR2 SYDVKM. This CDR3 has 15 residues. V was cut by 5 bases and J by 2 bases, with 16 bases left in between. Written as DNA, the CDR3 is TGTGCCAGCAGTCGAAGCGGGACAGGCACCTACGAGCAGTACTTC. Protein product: CASSRSGTGTYEQYF.

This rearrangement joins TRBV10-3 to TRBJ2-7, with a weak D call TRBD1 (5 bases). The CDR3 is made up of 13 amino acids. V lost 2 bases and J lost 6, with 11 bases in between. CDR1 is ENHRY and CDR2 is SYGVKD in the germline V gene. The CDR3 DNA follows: TGTGCCATCAGTGAGGGGCAGGGAAGCGAGCAGTACTTC. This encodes CAISEGQGSEQYF.

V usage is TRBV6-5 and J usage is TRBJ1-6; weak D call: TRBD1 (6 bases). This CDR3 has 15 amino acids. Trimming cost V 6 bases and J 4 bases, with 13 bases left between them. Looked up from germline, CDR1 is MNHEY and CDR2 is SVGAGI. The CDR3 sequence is CASSLLGAYNSPLHF. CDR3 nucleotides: TGTGCCAGCAGCCTTCTGGGGGCTTATAATTCACCCCTCCACTTT.

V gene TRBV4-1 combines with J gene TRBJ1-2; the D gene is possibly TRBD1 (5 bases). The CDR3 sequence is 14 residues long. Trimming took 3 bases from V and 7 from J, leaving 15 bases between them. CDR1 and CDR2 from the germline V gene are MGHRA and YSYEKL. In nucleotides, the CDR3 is TGCGCCAGCAGCCAGTCCCCGTTGCAGGGTGGCTACACCTTC. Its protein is CASSQSPLQGGYTF.

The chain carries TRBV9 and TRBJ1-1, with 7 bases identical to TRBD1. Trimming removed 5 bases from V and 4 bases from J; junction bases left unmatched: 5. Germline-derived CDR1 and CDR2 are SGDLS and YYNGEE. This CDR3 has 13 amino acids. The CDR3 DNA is TGTGCCAGCAGTACGACAGGGTCCACTGAAGCTTTCTTT. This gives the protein CASSTTGSTEAFF. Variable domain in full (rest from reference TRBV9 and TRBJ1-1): DSGVTQTPKHLITATGQRVTLRCSPRSGDLSVYWYQQSLDQGLQFLIQYYNGEERAKGNILERFSAQQFPDLHSELNLSSLELGDSALYFCASSTTGSTEAFFGQGTRLTVV.

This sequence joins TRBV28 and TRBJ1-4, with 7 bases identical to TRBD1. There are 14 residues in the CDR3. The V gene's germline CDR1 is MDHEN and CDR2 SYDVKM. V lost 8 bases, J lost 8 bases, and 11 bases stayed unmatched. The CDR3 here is CASSRDSVGEKLFF. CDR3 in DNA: TGTGCCAGCTCCCGGGACAGCGTAGGAGAAAAACTGTTTTTT. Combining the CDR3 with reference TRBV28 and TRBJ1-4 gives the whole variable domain DVKVTQSSRYLVKRTGEKVFLECVQDMDHENMFWYRQDPGLGLRLIYFSYDVKMKEKGDIPEGYSVSREKKERFSLILESASTNQTSMYLCASSRDSVGEKLFFGSGTQLSVL.